This T cell receptor (beta chain) is drawn from a study of PD-1 blockade in mismatch repair-deficient tumors. For the study at large: Patients had around 11 mismatch repair-deficient cancer types, all previously treated and progressing.

Assay: immunoSEQ multiplex PCR; the TCRdb copy retains only in-frame clones and omits some. The sample has tens of thousands of clones; more than 65% are singletons. Mismatch repair deficiency was confirmed in all patients, by PCR or immunohistochemistry. TCRs were sequenced from a few patients responding to pembrolizumab. V dropped 3 bases and J dropped 7; count of bases not matched to a gene: 15. Germline CDR1 and CDR2: LNHDA and SQIVND (reference sequence). This CDR3 spans 17 amino acids. The clonotype was recovered from an adult with mismatch repair-deficient cancer. Sequenced material: peripheral blood, taken 12 weeks after starting pembrolizumab. The chain links TRBV19 to TRBJ2-3; 8 bases fit TRBD2. CDR3: CASSMVGTRDLMNTQYF. The CDR3 DNA is TGTGCCAGTAGTATGGTGGGGACTAGGGATTTGATGAATACGCAGTATTTT.